This T cell receptor (beta chain) originates from a study of cytomegalovirus exposure and HLA in healthy donors. Study details: Earlier findings included more than 95 million unique TCR beta sequences obtained from 150 million to 200 million T cells. A data release that came early held about 89 million unique TCRs from HLA-typed donors.

Primers: 60 Vbeta forward and 13 Jbeta reverse. Sequencing was performed with immunoSEQ multiplex PCR; in TCRdb, only in-frame clones are kept and a portion is missing. This sample carries around 150,000 clones, 70% to 90% of them seen once, and the ten largest clones take about 2.2%. For this clone: Its antigen is unknown.

Healthy people donating bone marrow made up the donors. Germline V gene sequence: CDR1 MGHRA, CDR2 YSYEKL. Trimming removed 4 bases from V and 8 bases from J, with 12 bases in between. The CDR3 spans 13 residues. Study-level points and caveats: The classifier reportedly diagnosed cytomegalovirus status with high specificity and sensitivity.

Sequencing used PBMCs. The clonotype comes from a man between 45 and 60 years old in good health and CMV-seronegative. The chain couples TRBV4-1 to TRBJ2-4; D is perhaps TRBD2 (5 bases). The CDR3 region has the DNA TGCGCCAGCAGCCTTACTAGAAGAGACATTCAGTACTTC. It translates to CASSLTRRDIQYF.